Listed here are 30 T cell receptor beta chains from one sample, sequenced in a study of identical twins. TCRdb independently ran MiXCR on the 5' RACE reads; one entry per CDR3 protein. The sample includes a few hundred thousand distinct CDR3 sequences, around a sixth of them seen just once. Sequencing was carried out using naive T cells sorted from blood. Every receptor here comes from a man in his fifties in good health.

The V and J genes are TRBV5-1 and TRBJ1-4; D unresolved. Looked up from germline, CDR1 is SGHRS and CDR2 is YFSETQ. Trimming removed 0 bases at V and 8 bases at J, with 11 bases between. This CDR3 is built from 14 residues. The CDR3 DNA follows: TGCGCCAGCAGCTTGGGGAACCAGCTGGAAAAACTGTTTTTT. Translation gives CASSLGNQLEKLFF.

The chain has TRBV12-3 or TRBV12-4 and TRBJ2-3; D not resolved. Trimming shortened V by 7 bases and J by 1 base, and 9 bases separated the two germline ends. The CDR3 is made up of 13 amino acids. The CDR3 DNA follows: TGTGCCAGCAACGGTTTGGGCACAGATACGCAGTATTTT. Encoded protein: CASNGLGTDTQYF.

This clonotype has more than one count but fewer than ten. CDR3 bases: TGTGCCAGCAGTTACCTGAACAGGGAAGCTTTCTTT. Translation: CASSYLNREAFF. V usage is TRBV27 and J usage is TRBJ1-1, with TRBD1 as a possible D gene (5 bases). V lost 4 bases, J lost 8 bases, and 11 bases lay in between. Germline-derived CDR1 and CDR2 are MNHEY and SMNVEV (reference sequence). The CDR3 sequence is 12 residues long.

The table lists this clonotype with many counts. The chain joins TRBV30 to TRBJ1-5; D gene unclear. This CDR3 spans 13 amino acids. Germline-derived CDR1 and CDR2 are GTSNPN and SVGIG (reference sequence). The ends were cut back, 7 bases at V and 2 bases at J, with 12 bases in the middle. CDR3 region: CAYHKGGNQPQHF. Here the CDR3 DNA reads TGTGCCTACCACAAGGGAGGCAATCAGCCCCAGCATTTT.

V and J are TRBV5-1 and TRBJ2-1; 8 bases map to TRBD2. V trimming: 2 bases; J trimming: 9 bases; junction bases outside the gene matches: 10. This CDR3 has 15 residues. Germline loops: CDR1 SGHRS, CDR2 YFSETQ. The CDR3 reads CASSLSGRGGGEQFF. The CDR3 bases are TGCGCCAGCAGCTTAAGCGGGAGAGGGGGGGGTGAGCAGTTCTTC.

Written as DNA, the CDR3 is TGTGCCAGCAGCATAAGGACTAGCGGGGGGGGCTTAGATACGCAGTATTTT. This translates into CASSIRTSGGGLDTQYF. The chain employs TRBV11-2 and TRBJ2-3; 15 bases line up with TRBD2. This CDR3 is 17 amino acids long. V dropped 5 bases and J dropped 5; count of bases not matched to a gene: 8. Germline V lookup: CDR1 SGHAT, CDR2 FQNNGV.

This clonotype has only a few counts. V and J are TRBV11-1 and TRBJ2-2; tentatively, D is TRBD1 (6 bases). V gave up 4 bases and J gave up 2 bases, with 20 bases separating them. In germline, CDR1 is SGHAT, CDR2 FQDESV (reference sequence). The CDR3 sequence is 18 residues long. Here the CDR3 reads CASSSLSKDSANTGELFF. CDR3 in DNA: TGTGCCAGCAGCTCTTTGTCTAAGGACAGCGCTAACACCGGGGAGCTGTTTTTT.

This clonotype was counted at least ten times. CDR3 region: CASSQERGNLQKLFF. DNA of the CDR3: TGCGCCAGCAGCCAAGAGCGGGGCAATCTACAAAAACTGTTTTTT. The rearrangement links TRBV4-3 to TRBJ1-4; weak D call: TRBD1 (5 bases). Germline lookup yields CDR1 LGHNA and CDR2 YSLEER. Trimming left V 0 bases short and J 9 bases short, with 14 bases between. The CDR3 is 15 residues long.

V gene TRBV29-1 combines with J gene TRBJ2-1; 12 bases are shared with TRBD2. V shed 1 base, J shed 8 bases, and the junction held 6 bases outside the gene matches. The CDR3 is made up of 15 amino acids. CDR1 SQVTM and CDR2 ANQGSEA come from the germline V gene. CDR3 loop: CSVEGLAGALDEQFF. Here the CDR3 DNA reads TGCAGCGTTGAAGGACTAGCGGGAGCCCTGGATGAGCAGTTCTTC.

This clonotype was seen at least ten times. The rearrangement links TRBV20-1 to TRBJ1-3; 9 bases match TRBD1. CDR3 length equals 16 residues. With V trimmed by 6 bases and J by 3 bases, 12 bases remained unmatched. The germline gives CDR1 DFQATT, CDR2 SNEGSKA (reference sequence). Here the CDR3 reads CSAAPGTGLNGNTIYF. CDR3 nucleotide sequence: TGCAGTGCAGCACCCGGGACAGGGCTTAATGGAAACACCATATATTTT.

This clonotype was counted between two and nine times. The gene calls are TRBV13 and TRBJ2-7; possibly TRBD2 for D (6 bases). The CDR3 extends over 13 amino acids. V lost 3 bases and J 3 bases, leaving 9 bases between the germline ends. Germline CDR1 PRHDT, CDR2 FYEKMQ (reference sequence). CDR3 DNA: TGTGCCAGCAGCTTGGGACTGTACTACGAGCAGTACTTC. This translates into CASSLGLYYEQYF.

The rearrangement uses TRBV29-1 and TRBJ2-1; 7 bases fit TRBD2. The germline V gene encodes CDR1 SQVTM and CDR2 ANQGSEA. The trim removed 6 bases at V and 1 base at J, leaving 9 bases unmatched. CDR3 length: 15 amino acids. CDR3 DNA sequence: TGCAGCGTAACCGGGACTACCGAATCCTACAATGAGCAGTTCTTC. Amino acid sequence: CSVTGTTESYNEQFF.

This chain joins TRBV20-1 and TRBJ2-7, with 10 bases identical to TRBD2. CDR1 is DFQATT, CDR2 SNEGSKA, per germline (reference sequence). The CDR3 length is 14 residues. With V trimmed by 5 bases and J by 2 bases, 6 bases remained unmatched. CDR3 residues: CSADSGRPPYEQYF. The CDR3, as DNA: TGCAGTGCTGATAGCGGGAGGCCCCCCTACGAGCAGTACTTC.

The chain links TRBV15 to TRBJ2-1; 12 bases match TRBD2. V lost 7 bases, J lost 7 bases, and 8 bases stayed unmatched. The V gene's germline CDR1 is LNHNV and CDR2 YYDKDF (reference sequence). The CDR3 spans 15 residues. The CDR3 nucleotides read TGTGCCACCACCCCACTAGCGGGGGGCGTTAATGAGCAGTTCTTC. Protein sequence: CATTPLAGGVNEQFF.

This clonotype was detected only a few times. This chain uses TRBV4-3 with TRBJ2-7; TRBD2 agrees at 8 bases. Per the germline V gene, CDR1 is LGHNA and CDR2 is YSLEER. The CDR3 consists of 17 residues. J lost 6 bases, V lost 2 bases, and 15 bases had no gene match. The CDR3 loop is CASSQRPAIAGGPEQYF. The CDR3 nucleotides read TGCGCCAGCAGCCAACGTCCCGCTATCGCGGGGGGCCCCGAGCAGTACTTC.

J is TRBJ2-1 and V is TRBV5-5; the D gene is possibly TRBD2 (5 bases). Trimming cost V 0 bases and J 0 bases, with 7 bases left between them. Germline V CDR1 and CDR2: SGHKS, YYEKEE (reference sequence). The CDR3 extends over 15 amino acids. CDR3 sequence: CASSLDAGSYNEQFF. In DNA, the CDR3 is TGTGCCAGCAGCTTGGATGCGGGCTCCTACAATGAGCAGTTCTTC.

In its sample, this clonotype was seen a few times. The gene calls are TRBV7-9 and TRBJ2-1; D is possibly TRBD1 (5 bases). Germline assignment: CDR1 SEHNR and CDR2 FQNEAQ (reference sequence). V was clipped by 7 bases and J by 0 bases, with 13 bases between them. There are 15 residues in the CDR3. The CDR3 sequence is CASNFQGDSYNEQFF. CDR3 DNA: TGTGCCAGCAATTTTCAAGGGGACTCCTACAATGAGCAGTTCTTC.

This clonotype was seen a few times. The genes are TRBV3-1 and TRBJ2-7; no firm D call. CDR1 LGHDT and CDR2 YNNKEL come from the germline V gene (reference sequence). CDR3 length: 15 amino acids. The V end was cut by 1 base, the J end by 2 bases, with 12 bases between. The CDR3: CASSQGISSAYEQYF. The CDR3 bases are TGTGCCAGCAGCCAAGGGATCAGTTCTGCCTACGAGCAGTACTTC.

The gene calls are TRBV25-1 and TRBJ1-1; D is undetermined. The V gene's germline CDR1 is MGHDK and CDR2 SYGVNS. V gave up 3 bases and J gave up 3 bases, with 11 bases separating them. CDR3 length: 14 residues. The CDR3 here is CASSDVEAYTEAFF. DNA of the CDR3: TGTGCCAGCAGTGATGTAGAGGCTTACACTGAAGCTTTCTTT.

This clonotype was found many times. The V gene is TRBV5-1, the J gene TRBJ2-2; D gene ambiguous. The V and J ends lost 0 bases and 4 bases respectively, with 16 bases between them. The CDR3 contains 17 residues. Germline V gives CDR1 SGHRS, CDR2 YFSETQ. The DNA for the CDR3 is TGCGCCAGCAGCTTGGGACATACCCCGTCGGTCACCGGGGAGCTGTTTTTT. This encodes CASSLGHTPSVTGELFF.

The CDR3 here is CASSPVTGTAAYGYTF. DNA for the CDR3: TGTGCCAGCTCACCAGTTACCGGGACAGCCGCCTATGGCTACACCTTC. This rearrangement joins TRBV18 to TRBJ1-2, with 7 bases aligning to TRBD1. This CDR3 spans 16 amino acids. Germline V gene sequence: CDR1 KGHSH, CDR2 LQKENI. J was trimmed by 4 bases and V by 2 bases; bases with no gene match: 10. Full variable domain (rest looked up from reference TRBV18 and TRBJ1-2): NAGVMQNPRHLVRRRGQEARLRCSPMKGHSHVYWYRQLPEEGLKFMVYLQKENIIDESGMPKERFSAEFPKEGPSILRIQQVVRGDSAAYFCASSPVTGTAAYGYTFGSGTRLTVV.

This clonotype was seen many times. This rearrangement joins TRBV6-1 to TRBJ2-7, with no clear D. With 2 bases removed from V and 1 base from J, the gap between germline ends came to 9 bases. The CDR3 has 14 residues. Per germline, CDR1 MNHNS and CDR2 SASEGT. CDR3 region: CASSERSLSYEQYF. CDR3 nucleotides: TGTGCCAGCAGTGAAAGGTCCTTATCCTACGAGCAGTACTTC.

In this sample, this clonotype turned up many times. The chain has TRBV12-3 or TRBV12-4 and TRBJ1-1, with unresolved D. Trimming left V 0 bases short and J 8 bases short, with 4 bases between. The CDR3 is made up of 11 amino acids. Here the CDR3 reads CASSLAAEAFF. CDR3 sequence (DNA): TGTGCCAGCAGTTTAGCGGCGGAAGCTTTCTTT.

V usage is TRBV10-3 and J usage is TRBJ2-1; 8 nucleotides line up with TRBD1. CDR3 size: 16 residues. The V gene's germline CDR1 is ENHRY and CDR2 SYGVKD. V shed 0 bases, J shed 6 bases, and the junction held 7 bases outside the gene matches. CDR3 sequence reads: CAISESRTGSTNEQFF. CDR3 sequence (DNA): TGTGCCATCAGTGAGTCTAGGACAGGGAGTACCAATGAGCAGTTCTTC.

This clonotype appeared a few times. The rearrangement joins TRBV4-2 to TRBJ2-7; tentative D call: TRBD1 (7 bases). The germline gives CDR1 LGHNA, CDR2 YNFKEQ. CDR3 length: 16 amino acids. V was clipped by 0 bases and J by 0 bases, with 12 bases between them. The DNA for the CDR3 is TGTGCCAGCAGCCAAGAAGCAGGGGGGAACTCCTACGAGCAGTACTTC. Protein product: CASSQEAGGNSYEQYF.

This clonotype has only a few counts. The V gene is TRBV5-6, the J gene TRBJ2-7; tentatively, D is TRBD2 (5 bases). CDR1 is SGHDT and CDR2 is YYEEEE in the germline V gene. The CDR3 runs 15 residues. V was cut by 2 bases and J by 3 bases, with 15 bases left in between. For the CDR3, the DNA is TGTGCCAGCAGCTTCGGTTGGGGAGAGAACTACGAGCAGTACTTC. Residues: CASSFGWGENYEQYF.

A few counts support this clonotype. The rearrangement links TRBV12-3 or TRBV12-4 to TRBJ2-7, with D possibly TRBD1 on 6 matching bases. Trimming left V 6 bases short and J 5 bases short, with 14 bases between. The length of the CDR3 is 13 residues. CDR3 in amino acids: CASRIMGADEQYF. The CDR3 DNA is TGTGCCAGCAGAATTATGGGGGCGGACGAGCAGTACTTC.

This clonotype has more than one count but fewer than ten. This rearrangement joins TRBV27 to TRBJ1-1, with TRBD1 matching 7 bases. V dropped 7 bases and J dropped 0; count of bases not matched to a gene: 17. The CDR3 is 18 residues long. CDR1 is MNHEY, CDR2 SMNVEV, per germline (reference sequence). CDR3 sequence: CASTQVFGQVTVNTEAFF. DNA for the CDR3: TGTGCCAGCACCCAGGTCTTTGGACAGGTGACCGTGAACACTGAAGCTTTCTTT.

In its sample, this clonotype was seen a few times. The rearrangement uses TRBV9 and TRBJ2-4, with D possibly TRBD2 on 7 matching bases. Germline CDR1 reads SGDLS; CDR2 reads YYNGEE. The CDR3 has 15 residues. Trimming pared 0 bases from V and 8 bases from J, leaving 15 bases between. CDR3 region: CASSVVGGAPDIQYF. CDR3 bases: TGTGCCAGCAGCGTAGTTGGGGGGGCGCCTGACATTCAGTACTTC.

This clonotype was seen many times. The rearrangement uses TRBV4-2 and TRBJ2-7; perhaps TRBD1 as D (5 bases). V was cut by 4 bases and J by 2 bases, with 12 bases left in between. Germline V lookup: CDR1 LGHNA, CDR2 YNFKEQ. The CDR3 is 14 residues long. CDR3 nucleotide sequence: TGTGCCAGCAGCCGAATGACAGTTCCCTACGAGCAGTACTTC. Amino acid sequence: CASSRMTVPYEQYF.